Presented here are 3 T cell receptor beta chains from one specimen sequenced in a study of beta chain features in type 1 diabetes. Expressed TCRB transcripts were sequenced after all isolated RNA was converted to cDNA. The repertoire was sequenced with immunoSEQ multiplex PCR; TCRdb's copy has only in-frame clones and lacks some. The repertoire holds some 60,000 clones, with approximately 59% as singletons. The sequencing input was Tregs from blood. The source of these receptors is a young woman in good health.

The rearrangement joins TRBV19 to TRBJ1-1; tentative D call: TRBD1 (5 bases). Germline V gene lookup returns CDR1 LNHDA and CDR2 SQIVND (reference sequence). The CDR3 loop spans 14 amino acids. Trimming pared 5 bases from V and 0 bases from J, leaving 10 bases between. This CDR3 reads CASSLTVLNTEAFF. CDR3 bases: TGTGCCAGTAGTTTGACAGTTTTGAACACTGAAGCTTTCTTT.

The J gene is TRBJ2-7, the V gene TRBV4-3; maybe TRBD1 (6 bases). V was clipped by 2 bases and J by 7 bases, with 12 bases between them. CDR3 size: 13 residues. CDR1 is LGHNA, CDR2 YSLEER, per germline. CDR3 DNA: TGCGCCAGCAGCCAAATCCTAGGGGGAGAGCAGTACTTC. The encoded protein is CASSQILGGEQYF.

The V call is TRBV7-2, the J call TRBJ2-2; 12 nucleotides agree with TRBD2. The CDR3 is 18 amino acids. The germline CDR1 and CDR2 sequences are SGHTA and FQGNSA. After removal of 5 bases from V and 0 bases from J, the junction contained 7 bases not matched to a gene. The CDR3 DNA reads as TGTGCCAGCAGCCGTGGACTAGCGGGGATTCCGAACACCGGGGAGCTGTTTTTT. Translation: CASSRGLAGIPNTGELFF.